This TCR beta chain originates from a study of blood T cells in healthy people across ages. A second about 6 to 11 cycle PCR used barcoded and J-beta primers. With 12 random nucleotides, a template-switch adaptor tagged each individual cDNA molecule. Via MiXCR, TCRdb re-called the 5' RACE reads, giving one row per CDR3 protein. In the table there are fewer than 900,000 distinct CDR3 sequences, around 49% of which are singletons. Comment on this clonotype: Its matching antigen is unknown.

In germline, CDR1 is DFQATT, CDR2 SNEGSKA (reference sequence). The CDR3 has 15 amino acids. Trimming removed 0 bases at V and 4 bases at J, with 15 bases between. Study results and limitations: With unsorted PBMCs, a conclusive comparison of naive versus antigen-experienced cells was not possible. Roughly linear declines in TCR beta diversity per million T cells occurred with age. For the donors, CMV status was unknown and possibly confounded expanded clonotype changes.

The receptor's source is a woman aged 55-69 years in good health. Specimen: blood. The gene calls are TRBV20-1 and TRBJ1-1, with D tentatively TRBD1 (5 bases). The CDR3 is CSARDPAGRVTEAFF. CDR3 nucleotide sequence: TGCAGTGCTAGAGATCCGGCAGGGAGGGTCACTGAAGCTTTCTTT.